The 21 T cell receptor beta chains below were found in one sample sequenced in a study of blood T cell repertoires in COVID-19. Clones were sequenced by immunoSEQ multiplex PCR, and TCRdb holds only the in-frame ones, with some missing. The table lists approximately 46,000 clones, approximately 86% of them singletons. The source material was peripheral blood. Receptor source: a man aged 55 to 70 with active or convalescent COVID-19.

The V gene is TRBV7-5, the J gene TRBJ1-5; TRBD1 is taken as the D call from the table, unchecked against the DNA. TRBV7-5 is a documented pseudogene. CDR3 length: 14 amino acids. CDR3 in DNA: TGTGTCAGAAGCTTAAAGGGGGACAATCAGCCCCAGCATTTT. It codes for CVRSLKGDNQPQHF.

This clone was seen a single time. This rearrangement joins TRBV11-2 to TRBJ2-1, with 9 bases that match TRBD2. Germline V gene sequence: CDR1 SGHAT, CDR2 FQNNGV. The CDR3 has 16 residues. V lost 5 bases and J lost 3; bases outside the gene matches: 8. CDR3 amino acids: CASSPLNSGGYNEQFF. The CDR3 nucleotides read TGTGCCAGCAGCCCCCTGAATAGCGGGGGCTACAATGAGCAGTTCTTC.

The chain has TRBV18 and TRBJ2-2, with a tentative D call TRBD1 (6 bases). Germline V gene sequence: CDR1 KGHSH, CDR2 LQKENI. This CDR3 spans 16 amino acids. V lost 3 bases and J 4 bases, leaving 15 bases between the germline ends. CDR3 sequence reads: CASSPSTGSSTGELFF. CDR3 coding DNA: TGTGCCAGCTCACCCAGCACAGGGTCGAGCACCGGGGAGCTGTTTTTT.

This clone was seen once. The chain couples TRBV24-1 to TRBJ2-3; 8 bases are shared with TRBD1. This CDR3 has 16 residues. Germline loops: CDR1 KGHDR, CDR2 SFDVKD. The junction had 7 bases not matched to a gene; V was cut back by 3 bases and J by 3 bases. The chain's CDR3 is CATSDPQGAPTDTQYF. As DNA, the CDR3 is TGTGCCACCAGTGATCCCCAGGGGGCACCAACAGATACGCAGTATTTT.

This chain connects TRBV6-5 to TRBJ2-3, with TRBD1 matching 7 bases. The CDR3 runs 14 residues. Germline V CDR1 and CDR2: MNHEY, SVGAGI. J gave up 5 bases and V 0 bases, and 2 bases lay outside the gene matches. The CDR3, as DNA: TGTGCCAGCAGTTACTCGAGGGGGCAAGATACGCAGTATTTT. Its protein product is CASSYSRGQDTQYF.

This rearrangement joins TRBV29-1 to TRBJ1-5; D might be TRBD1 (6 bases). This CDR3 has 16 amino acids. Germline values: CDR1 SQVTM, CDR2 ANQGSEA. The CDR3 protein is CRVHRGGRAGNQPQHF. Written as DNA, the CDR3 is TGCAGGGTCCATAGGGGGGGCAGGGCTGGCAATCAGCCCCAGCATTTT.

The rearrangement uses TRBV6-5 and TRBJ2-7, with 8 bases lining up with TRBD1. The ends lost 7 bases at V and 7 bases at J; junction bases unmatched: 6. This CDR3 comprises 12 residues. Germline V gives CDR1 MNHEY, CDR2 SVGAGI. The CDR3 loop reads CASTETGVEQYF. The CDR3 DNA sequence: TGTGCCAGCACCGAGACAGGGGTTGAGCAGTACTTC.

The table lists this clone with a count of one. The CDR3 region has the DNA TGTGCCAGCAGCTCATCCGGGACAGGGAGGAATACTGAAGCTTTCTTT. Its protein product is CASSSSGTGRNTEAFF. The V and J genes are TRBV5-5 and TRBJ1-1; TRBD1 matches at 9 bases. J gave up 5 bases and V 3 bases, and 11 bases lay outside the gene matches. The CDR3 loop spans 16 amino acids. Germline V lookup: CDR1 SGHKS, CDR2 YYEKEE (reference sequence).

The rearrangement uses TRBV9 and TRBJ2-1; 10 bases are shared with TRBD1. The CDR3 is 14 amino acids. Unmatched junction bases numbered 6, after V lost 6 bases and J lost 6 bases. The germline CDR1 and CDR2 sequences are SGDLS and YYNGEE. This CDR3 is CASNPGQGRNEQFF. CDR3 coding DNA: TGTGCCAGCAACCCGGGACAGGGGCGCAATGAGCAGTTCTTC.

This rearrangement joins TRBV28 to TRBJ1-5; weak D call: TRBD1 (6 bases). V was cut by 2 bases and J by 0 bases, with 14 bases left in between. Germline values: CDR1 MDHEN, CDR2 SYDVKM. The CDR3 covers 17 residues. For the CDR3, the DNA is TGTGCCAGCAGTTTAGGGTCAGGGGCGTTTAGCAATCAGCCCCAGCATTTT. This gives the protein CASSLGSGAFSNQPQHF.

This clone showed up just a few times. This chain uses TRBV3-1 (or the pseudogene TRBV3-2) with TRBJ1-2; 8 nucleotides align to TRBD1. The germline V gene encodes CDR1 LGHDT and CDR2 YNNKEL (reference sequence). There are 15 residues in the CDR3. V lost 1 base to trimming and J lost 3 bases; unmatched junction nucleotides: 4. CDR3 nucleotide sequence: TGTGCCAGCAGCCAAGGGGACAGGAGACACTATGGCTACACCTTC. Residues: CASSQGDRRHYGYTF.

The V call is TRBV2, the J call TRBJ1-5; D perhaps matches TRBD1 (6 bases). CDR1 is SNHLY, CDR2 FYNNEI, per germline. This CDR3 region has 14 residues. The ends were cut back, 6 bases at V and 0 bases at J, with 9 bases in the middle. CDR3 nucleotide sequence: TGTGCCAGCAGCGACAGGTATAGCAATCAGCCCCAGCATTTT. Encoded protein: CASSDRYSNQPQHF.

J is TRBJ1-5 and V is TRBV6-5; D gene unclear. The CDR3 runs 13 residues. Trimming removed 6 bases from V and 3 bases from J, with 9 bases in between. Germline lookup yields CDR1 MNHEY and CDR2 SVGAGI. CDR3 sequence: CASRETVNQPQHF. For the CDR3, the DNA is TGTGCCAGCAGGGAGACGGTCAATCAGCCCCAGCATTTT.

This chain uses TRBV10-2 with TRBJ2-1; the match to TRBD1 covers 7 bases. The CDR3 runs 15 residues. Trimming cost V 3 bases and J 12 bases; bases outside gene matches: 14. Germline-derived CDR1 and CDR2 are WSHSY and SAAADI. CDR3 sequence (DNA): TGCGCCAGCAGTGATCCGGGACAGTCAAGGGGTTGGCAGTTCTTC. Residues: CASSDPGQSRGWQFF.

CDR3 sequence (DNA): TGTGCCAGCAGCTTCGGACCCGACAGGGGCTACACCTTC. Its translation: CASSFGPDRGYTF. The V call is TRBV7-3, the J call TRBJ1-2; TRBD1 is a possible D gene (6 bases). Germline V gene lookup returns CDR1 SGHTA and CDR2 FQGTGA. The CDR3 is 13 amino acids. Trimming shortened V by 3 bases and J by 8 bases, and 13 bases separated the two germline ends.

Remarks on this clone: Other nucleotide sequences in the sample specify the same CDR3. This chain connects TRBV7-9 to TRBJ2-3; tentatively, D is TRBD2 (6 bases). Trimming cost V 3 bases and J 2 bases, with 9 bases left between them. Germline V gene data show CDR1 as SEHNR and CDR2 as FQNEAQ (reference sequence). The CDR3 is 14 residues long. The CDR3 DNA reads TGTGCCAGCAGCTTGGAGGGTTCCACAGATACGCAGTATTTT. Encoded protein: CASSLEGSTDTQYF. The variable domain in full, completed from reference TRBV7-9 and TRBJ2-3, reads DTGVSQNPRHKITKRGQNVTFRCDPISEHNRLYWYRQTLGQGPEFLTYFQNEAQLEKSRLLSDRFSAERPKGSFSTLEIQRTEQGDSAMYLCASSLEGSTDTQYFGPGTRLTVL.

The chain has TRBV3-1 (or the pseudogene TRBV3-2) and TRBJ2-3, with D tentatively TRBD2 (5 bases). V was pared by 7 bases and J by 6 bases, with 17 bases between. Germline CDR1 reads LGHDT; CDR2 reads YNNKEL (reference sequence). CDR3 length: 14 amino acids. CDR3 DNA: TGTGCCAGCAATTATAGAGGGCGCTCCGATACGCAGTATTTT. Encoded protein: CASNYRGRSDTQYF.

The rearrangement uses TRBV7-2 and TRBJ2-2; tentatively, D is TRBD2 (6 bases). Germline V gene data show CDR1 as SGHTA and CDR2 as FQGNSA. The CDR3 spans 12 residues. Here the CDR3 DNA reads TGTGGGGCGGGGAAGAACACCGGGGAGCTGTTTTTT. This translates into CGAGKNTGELFF. The complete variable domain, with remaining parts taken from reference TRBV7-2 and TRBJ2-2, reads GAGVSQSPSNKVTEKGKDVELRCDPISGHTALYWYRQSLGQGLEFLIYFQGNSAPDKSGLPSDRFSAERTGGSVSTLTIQRTQQEDSAVYLCGAGKNTGELFFGEGSRLTVL.

Only one count was recorded for this clone. The chain recombines TRBV6-5 with TRBJ2-7; 7 bases are shared with TRBD2. With V trimmed by 6 bases and J by 5 bases, 7 bases remained unmatched. This CDR3 is built from 13 residues. Germline CDR1 and CDR2: MNHEY and SVGAGI. This CDR3 is CASSPPGGDEQYF. The CDR3 nucleotides are TGTGCCAGCAGCCCCCCTGGGGGGGACGAGCAGTACTTC.

This chain links TRBV7-8 with TRBJ2-7; D gene ambiguous. Germline assignment: CDR1 SGHVS and CDR2 FQNEAQ. CDR3 size: 14 residues. The ends were cut back, 0 bases at V and 2 bases at J, with 8 bases in the middle. The chain's CDR3 is CASSLALEAYEQYF. In nucleotides, the CDR3 is TGTGCCAGCAGCTTAGCGCTAGAGGCCTACGAGCAGTACTTC.

This chain links TRBV2 with TRBJ1-5; no definite D call. Germline V gives CDR1 SNHLY, CDR2 FYNNEI. Deletions cut 4 bases from V and 5 bases from J, with 9 bases between. This CDR3 has 13 amino acids. The CDR3 spells CASSGQADQPQHF. The CDR3 bases are TGTGCCAGCAGTGGCCAAGCCGATCAGCCCCAGCATTTT.